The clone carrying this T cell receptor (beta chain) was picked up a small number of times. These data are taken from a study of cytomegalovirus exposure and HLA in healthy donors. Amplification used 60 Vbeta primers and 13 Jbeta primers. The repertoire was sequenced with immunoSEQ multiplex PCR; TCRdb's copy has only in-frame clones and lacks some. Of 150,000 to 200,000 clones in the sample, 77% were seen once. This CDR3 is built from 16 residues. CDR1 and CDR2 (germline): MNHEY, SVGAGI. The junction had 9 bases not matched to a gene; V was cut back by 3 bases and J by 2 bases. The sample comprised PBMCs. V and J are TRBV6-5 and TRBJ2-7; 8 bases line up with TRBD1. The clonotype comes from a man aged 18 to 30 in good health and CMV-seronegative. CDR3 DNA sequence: TGTGCCAGCAGTTATTATCCCAGGGGGCTTCCCTACGAGCAGTACTTC. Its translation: CASSYYPRGLPYEQYF.